This T cell receptor (beta chain) was observed in a study of blood T cell repertoires in COVID-19 (dated by TCRdb to about 2020). Regarding the complete study: Samples covering the acute and convalescent phases of COVID-19 were provided by collaborators in the United States, Italy and Spain. The prospective study material was composed of cDNA or gDNA derived from T cells, B-cell-depleted T cells, or PBMCs. Subjects who had been exposed to COVID-19, were actively infected with it, or had recovered from it provided the deeply sampled blood TCRbeta repertoires that made up the dataset. The repertoires were made available in a free public database intended to serve as a resource for research on the immune response to SARS-CoV-2. Samples came from the ongoing ImmuneRACE study (first 160 participants) plus 1,254 subjects from 6 global collaborators. A de-identified subject ID, COVID-19 status, age in years and sex were almost always included in the sample metadata. HLA class I and class II types, where available, came from metadata supplied by the sample provider rather than from assay-based typing. General findings and caveats noted by the study authors: Clinical and demographic metadata were provided uncurated, with the amount varying by source and participant.

With regard to this clone: Its specific antigen is unknown. No base quality values were provided; no much bigger clone lies one nucleotide off.

Samples from volunteer blood donors who had recovered from COVID-19 were contributed by a second Seattle source. Collaborating institutions collected whole blood in K2EDTA tubes following their own protocols. For TCRbeta analysis, collaborators shipped samples in one of three forms: frozen whole blood, isolated PBMCs, or DNA extracted from either of those sample types. TCRbeta CDR3 regions were amplified from genomic DNA by means of the immunoSEQ Assay, a bias-controlled multiplex PCR. As for how the authors treated the data: Nucleated cell counts per sample were estimated from amplification of reference gene primers within the assay. To quantify the absolute abundance of each unique TCRbeta CDR3 rearrangement, sequence reads were collapsed and filtered. For each sample, productive Simpson clonality was calculated as the square root of Simpson's diversity index across productive rearrangements. Not all clones reach the TCRdb copy of this immuneACCESS table, which keeps in-frame sequences only. Checked studies attribute under half of the gap to unresolved V genes and leave the rest unexplained. V, J and clone size are those of that table, while D and trimming were read from the DNA. The sample table shows about 300,000 clones, and around 89% are seen once. The top ten constitute more than 6.5% of the sample.

From its cysteine to its phenylalanine, the CDR3 spans 16 amino acids. Only CDR3 DNA remains: 48 bases, in frame from the first base. CDR1 and CDR2, looked up from the germline V gene, are SGHRS and YFSETQ. The germline ends are 12 bases apart after V is trimmed by 0 bases and J by 0 bases. The clonotype was recovered from a woman aged 25 to 39 who had recovered from COVID-19. Rearrangement joined TRBV5-1 to TRBJ1-1; the D gene is perhaps TRBD1, from 5 matching bases. Sequencing used peripheral blood. The CDR3 protein sequence reads: CASSLAPGLMNTEAFF. The DNA reads as follows: TGCGCCAGCAGCTTGGCGCCAGGGTTAATGAACACTGAAGCTTTCTTT.